These 22 T cell receptor beta chains came from one sample sequenced in a study of T cells in Graves' hyperthyroidism and ophthalmopathy. Amplification of TCR beta CDR3 regions was performed using RNA transcripts as template. The HTBI primer set served for first-round RT-PCR of the TCR CDR3. From the multiplex PCR reads, TCRdb called clonotypes with MiXCR, one entry per CDR3 protein. The data hold more than 450,000 distinct CDR3 sequences, with about 20% observed a single time. The specimen sequenced was blood. The receptors stem from a man aged 40-55 years with Graves' ophthalmopathy.

V is TRBV19 and J is TRBJ1-1; D gene ambiguous. Looked up from germline, CDR1 is LNHDA and CDR2 is SQIVND (reference sequence). V lost 5 bases, J lost 0 bases, and 10 bases lay in between. The CDR3 has 14 amino acids. The CDR3 sequence is CASSRGRLNTEAFF. The DNA of the CDR3 is TGTGCCAGTAGTCGCGGCAGATTGAACACTGAAGCTTTCTTT.

The chain combines TRBV6-1 with TRBJ2-2; TRBD2 matches 8 bases. The CDR3 has 14 amino acids. Germline loops: CDR1 MNHNS, CDR2 SASEGT. J lost 5 bases, V lost 5 bases, and 4 bases had no gene match. The CDR3 is CASSWGGRTGELFF. CDR3 DNA sequence: TGTGCCAGCAGTTGGGGCGGGAGGACCGGGGAGCTGTTTTTT.

This clonotype showed up many times. This chain joins TRBV7-3 and TRBJ1-1; 7 nucleotides match TRBD1. This CDR3 is built from 15 residues. Trimming at V came to 5 bases and at J to 6 bases, leaving 12 bases not matched to a gene. Germline V CDR1 and CDR2: SGHTA, FQGTGA. CDR3 coding DNA: TGTGCCAGCAGCGCCACCCAGACAGGGTTTGCTGAAGCTTTCTTT. It is translated as CASSATQTGFAEAFF.

The chain joins TRBV5-6 to TRBJ2-1, with D tentatively TRBD2 (5 bases). CDR1 and CDR2 (germline): SGHDT, YYEEEE. The CDR3 consists of 16 residues. The V and J ends lost 0 bases and 0 bases respectively, with 10 bases between them. DNA for the CDR3: TGTGCCAGCAGCTTGGACTGGACTTCCTCCTACAATGAGCAGTTCTTC. Its translation is CASSLDWTSSYNEQFF.

The table lists this clonotype with many counts. This chain uses TRBV7-6 with TRBJ1-1; no clear D gene. The length of the CDR3 is 17 residues. Germline V lookup: CDR1 SGHVS, CDR2 FNYEAQ. V was shortened by 1 base and J by 11 bases, with 26 bases between the two germline ends. CDR3: CASSLVREAAERVGAFF. For the CDR3, the DNA is TGTGCCAGCAGCTTAGTAAGGGAGGCGGCAGAGAGGGTTGGGGCTTTCTTT.

The sample holds many counts of this clonotype. DNA for the CDR3: TGTGCCAGCAGTGCTCTGACAGGGGGCACTGAAGCTTTCTTT. Translating gives CASSALTGGTEAFF. V gene TRBV6-1 combines with J gene TRBJ1-1; 9 nucleotides line up with TRBD1. The ends lost 4 bases at V and 4 bases at J; junction bases unmatched: 4. CDR3 length: 14 residues. Germline CDR1 and CDR2: MNHNS and SASEGT.

Only a few counts were recorded for this clonotype. The V and J genes are TRBV12-3 or TRBV12-4 and TRBJ1-3; D may be TRBD1 (5 bases). The CDR3 length is 15 residues. The V and J ends lost 5 bases and 0 bases respectively, with 11 bases between them. CDR3 protein: CASSKTESSGNTIYF. In DNA form, the CDR3 reads TGTGCCAGCAGTAAGACAGAGAGCTCTGGAAACACCATATATTTT.

This clonotype has a handful of counts. This chain joins TRBV20-1 and TRBJ2-5; D is uncertain. The germline V gene has CDR1 DFQATT and CDR2 SNEGSKA (reference sequence). The V gene lost 4 bases and the J gene lost 1 base, with 10 bases spanning the gap. The CDR3 extends over 13 amino acids. In DNA, the CDR3 is TGCAGTGCTACTGGGCAGGCCCAAGAGACCCAGTACTTC. It is translated as CSATGQAQETQYF.

This clonotype was observed at least ten times. This sequence joins TRBV6-2 or TRBV6-3 and TRBJ2-3, with D tentatively TRBD2 (5 bases). Per the germline V gene, CDR1 is MNHEY and CDR2 is SVGEGT. The CDR3 runs to 13 residues. V dropped 5 bases and J dropped 5 bases, with 11 bases sitting between them. The CDR3 coding sequence is TGTGCCAGCAGTCTGCCGGAGGAAGATACGCAGTATTTT. Residues: CASSLPEEDTQYF.

A few counts support this clonotype. This rearrangement joins TRBV30 to TRBJ2-1; 9 nucleotides agree with TRBD2. The CDR3 is made up of 14 amino acids. Germline-derived CDR1 and CDR2 are GTSNPN and SVGIG (reference sequence). V dropped 4 bases and J dropped 12; count of bases not matched to a gene: 13. CDR3 in DNA: TGTGCCTGGAAGGAGGGCGGGAGGGCCCGAGGGCAGTTCTTC. Its protein product is CAWKEGGRARGQFF.

This clonotype was seen more than once but under ten times. V and J are TRBV20-1 and TRBJ1-5, with D unresolved. The CDR3 runs 13 residues. Trimming removed 4 bases at V and 6 bases at J, with 13 bases between. Germline-derived CDR1 and CDR2 are DFQATT and SNEGSKA (reference sequence). CDR3 DNA: TGCAGTGCTAAGGGCCCGCAAAGTCAGCCCCAGCATTTT. It is translated as CSAKGPQSQPQHF.

In its sample, this clonotype was seen many times. The chain combines TRBV11-1 with TRBJ2-7; D remains unclear. The germline CDR1 and CDR2 sequences are SGHAT and FQDESV (reference sequence). V lost 0 bases and J 5 bases, leaving 8 bases between the germline ends. The CDR3 totals 13 residues. CDR3: CASSLAELHEQYF. The DNA for the CDR3 is TGTGCCAGCAGCTTAGCCGAACTCCACGAGCAGTACTTC.

This clonotype was detected ten times or more. The V gene is TRBV11-2, the J gene TRBJ2-7; D is undetermined. Germline assignment: CDR1 SGHAT and CDR2 FQNNGV. The CDR3 contains 13 residues. Trimming took 5 bases from V and 1 from J, leaving 9 bases between them. The CDR3 here is CASSHRLSYEQYF. Written as DNA, the CDR3 is TGTGCCAGCAGCCACCGACTGTCCTACGAGCAGTACTTC. Full variable domain (outside the CDR3, taken from reference TRBV11-2 and TRBJ2-7): EAGVAQSPRYKIIEKRQSVAFWCNPISGHATLYWYQQILGQGPKLLIQFQNNGVVDDSQLPKDRFSAERLKGVDSTLKIQPAKLEDSAVYLCASSHRLSYEQYFGPGTRLTVT.

Concerning this clonotype: This may stem from a read error, because a much larger clone lies one nucleotide away. The rearrangement links TRBV5-1 to TRBJ1-1; 7 positions agree with TRBD1. Germline CDR1 SGHRS, CDR2 YFSETQ. Trimming took 7 bases from V and 3 from J; bases not matched to a gene: 9. CDR3 length equals 14 residues. The DNA for the CDR3 is TGCGCCAGCGGACTCCAGGGGGGGGACACTGAAGCTTTCTTT. Protein sequence: CASGLQGGDTEAFF.

In this sample, this clonotype turned up a few times. V is TRBV18 and J is TRBJ2-2; 9 bases map to TRBD2. The CDR3 sequence is 15 residues long. J gave up 5 bases and V 3 bases, and 4 bases lay outside the gene matches. Germline loops: CDR1 KGHSH, CDR2 LQKENI. CDR3 loop: CASSPLAGDTGELFF. The CDR3 DNA follows: TGTGCCAGCTCACCGTTAGCGGGAGATACCGGGGAGCTGTTTTTT.

This clonotype was counted ten times or more. J is TRBJ2-7 and V is TRBV11-2, with D possibly matching TRBD1 (6 bases). CDR1 SGHAT and CDR2 FQNNGV come from the germline V gene. CDR3 length: 14 amino acids. Trimming pared 5 bases from V and 9 bases from J, leaving 20 bases between. The chain's CDR3 is CASSVNRARGGQYF. For the CDR3, the DNA is TGTGCCAGCAGCGTGAACAGGGCCCGAGGCGGGCAGTACTTC.

This clonotype appeared many times. V and J are TRBV30 and TRBJ1-2; TRBD1 agrees at 10 bases. With V trimmed by 4 bases and J by 4 bases, 6 bases remained unmatched. This CDR3 has 14 residues. The germline CDR1 and CDR2 sequences are GTSNPN and SVGIG (reference sequence). CDR3 nucleotide sequence: TGTGCCTGGACCCGCGGACAGGGGGGCTATGGCTACACCTTC. Amino acid sequence: CAWTRGQGGYGYTF.

The V and J genes are TRBV5-8 and TRBJ2-3; 12 bases are shared with TRBD1. The germline CDR1 and CDR2 sequences are SGHTS and YDEGEE. Trimming took 4 bases from V and 4 from J; bases not matched to a gene: 7. The CDR3 spans 16 residues. CDR3 protein: CASSPGTGGRSDTQYF. The CDR3 nucleotides are TGTGCCAGCAGCCCGGGGACAGGGGGCAGGTCAGATACGCAGTATTTT.

CDR3 sequence (DNA): TGTGCCACCAGCAGAGTCCTGGGGGGGGCGGCTAATGAAAAACTGTTTTTT. Translating it yields CATSRVLGGAANEKLFF. The gene calls are TRBV15 and TRBJ1-4, with D possibly matching TRBD1 (6 bases). CDR1 is LNHNV, CDR2 YYDKDF, per germline (reference sequence). V was shortened by 1 base and J by 3 bases, with 15 bases between the two germline ends. The CDR3 extends over 17 amino acids.

The table lists this clonotype with a few counts. The chain links TRBV10-3 to TRBJ1-1, with D possibly TRBD1 on 5 matching bases. Germline V gene data show CDR1 as ENHRY and CDR2 as SYGVKD. The CDR3 is 13 amino acids. V was shortened by 6 bases and J by 1 base, with 9 bases between the two germline ends. The CDR3 DNA sequence: TGTGCCATCAGAGCAGGGCAGAACACTGAAGCTTTCTTT. Translated, it gives CAIRAGQNTEAFF.

This chain uses TRBV27 with TRBJ2-7; weak D call: TRBD2 (7 bases). The germline V and J ends were trimmed by 7 bases and 3 bases, with 22 bases remaining between them. Per the germline V gene, CDR1 is MNHEY and CDR2 is SMNVEV (reference sequence). The length of the CDR3 is 16 residues. DNA for the CDR3: TGTGCCAGCACCTCCCGGTTGAGGGGGGGAATCTACGAGCAGTACTTC. It yields the protein CASTSRLRGGIYEQYF.

This clonotype was seen a few times. V gene TRBV12-3 or TRBV12-4 combines with J gene TRBJ1-3; D gene ambiguous. The CDR3 is 12 amino acids. Trimming left V 5 bases short and J 2 bases short, with 4 bases between. CDR3 in amino acids: CASSRTGNTIYF. The DNA of the CDR3 is TGTGCCAGCAGTAGGACTGGAAACACCATATATTTT.